This T cell receptor (beta chain) was found in a study of CD8 T cells in ankylosing spondylitis. The V and J ends lost 1 base and 8 bases respectively, with 24 bases between them. Germline-derived CDR1 and CDR2 are DFQATT and SNEGSKA (reference sequence). There are 17 residues in the CDR3. Findings and limits, study-wide: One TCR beta motif, made up of several highly homologous variants, appeared characteristic of ankylosing spondylitis blood. Researchers report that disease-linked clones proved CD8+ and relatively rare in peripheral blood. Clones tied to disease were said to be significantly enriched in matched ankylosing spondylitis synovial fluid.

Of note for this clonotype: Its antigen is undetermined.

By quantitative 5'-RACE with molecular barcodes, the TCR beta libraries were made. TCRdb fed the 5' RACE reads into MiXCR, producing one record per CDR3 protein. The sample has around 130,000 distinct CDR3 sequences, 15% to 20% seen once. The TCR sequence derives from a male donor with ankylosing spondylitis. The V gene is TRBV20-1, the J gene TRBJ2-1, with D perhaps TRBD2 (7 bases). Specimen: blood, either unsorted or a sorted T cell fraction (not recorded which). This CDR3 is CSARVSPIGGRPYEQFF. The DNA of the CDR3 is TGCAGTGCTAGAGTTTCCCCTATCGGGGGGCGCCCCTATGAGCAGTTCTTC.